This TCR beta chain came from a study of regulatory T cells in long-lasting Graves disease. Whole-study results and caveats: Newly diagnosed patients shared 950 to 1,000 public clonotypes; persistent patients shared 2,500 to 3,000. With persistent disease, TRBV28, TRBJ1-2 and TRBJ2-5 were the favored segments.

Time point described: newly diagnosed GD, antithyroid drugs for less than 3 months. The TCR library was made from RNA extracted from PBMCs. Arm-PCR with iRepertoire HTBI primers amplified the CDR3 regions for these TCR beta libraries. Original analysis: Identification of gene segments yielded around 63 TRBV and roughly 15 TRBJ across samples. TCRdb reprocessed the multiplex PCR reads with MiXCR, giving one entry per CDR3 protein. TCRdb, rather than the study authors, made the V and J calls. The sample has approximately 470,000 distinct CDR3 sequences; about a sixth are singletons. The sample holds many counts of this clonotype. What it binds is unknown. V lost 2 bases and J lost 4, with 13 bases in between. The V gene's germline CDR1 is MNHEY and CDR2 SMNVEV (reference sequence). The CDR3 consists of 15 residues. Separately, the same data were catalogued under a study of T cells in Graves' hyperthyroidism and ophthalmopathy. That source adds: Orbital computed tomography, thyroid ultrasound, serum thyroxine and TRAb, and clinical symptoms together informed the diagnoses.

The sequenced sample was peripheral blood mononuclear cells (PBMCs), obtained at new diagnosis, from a patient treated with antithyroid drugs. The chain combines TRBV27 with TRBJ2-3; D is ambiguous. This clonotype originated in a man in his forties with Graves disease. The CDR3 coding sequence is TGTGCCAGCAGTTTAAATCATGGGTTCCCAGATACGCAGTATTTT. Translating it yields CASSLNHGFPDTQYF.